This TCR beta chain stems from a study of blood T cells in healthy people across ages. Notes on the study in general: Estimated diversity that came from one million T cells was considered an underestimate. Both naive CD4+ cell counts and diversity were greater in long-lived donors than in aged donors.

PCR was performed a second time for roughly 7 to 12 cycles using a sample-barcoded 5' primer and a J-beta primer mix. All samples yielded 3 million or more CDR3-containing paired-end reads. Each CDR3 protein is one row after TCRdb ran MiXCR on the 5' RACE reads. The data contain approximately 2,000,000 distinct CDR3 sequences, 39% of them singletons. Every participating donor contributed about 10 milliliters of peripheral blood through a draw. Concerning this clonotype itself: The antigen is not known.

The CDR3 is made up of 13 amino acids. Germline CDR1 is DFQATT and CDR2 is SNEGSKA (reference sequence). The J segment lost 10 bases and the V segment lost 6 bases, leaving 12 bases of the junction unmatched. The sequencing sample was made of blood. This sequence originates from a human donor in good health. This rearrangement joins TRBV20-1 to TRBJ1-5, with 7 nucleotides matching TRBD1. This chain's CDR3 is CSAGGAGGHPQHF. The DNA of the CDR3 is TGCAGTGCCGGCGGGGCAGGGGGACACCCCCAGCATTTT.